Included here is one TCR beta chain sequence, with context. CD8 cells classed as naive were CD45RO-negative and positively selected for CCR7, excluding terminally differentiated effector memory CD45RA+ cells. The study drew its donors from healthy HIV-negative adults without recent acute infections or vaccinations. The data were obtained in a study of shared clonotypes between healthy human individuals. Sequencing used immunoSEQ multiplex PCR; TCRdb keeps in-frame clones, though not all of them. The repertoire holds roughly 850,000 clones, with roughly 96% as singletons. Losses at the gene ends were 2 bases for V and 6 bases for J; bases not matched to a gene: 8. Germline CDR1 and CDR2: MNHEY and SMNVEV (reference sequence). CDR3 size: 15 residues.

The source material was naive CD8+ T cells sorted from blood. The sequence was collected from a man aged 25-45 years in good health. The J gene is TRBJ1-2, the V gene TRBV27; TRBD1 matches 8 bases. The CDR3 sequence: CASSLKGTGFHGYTF. The CDR3 bases are TGTGCCAGCAGTTTAAAAGGGACAGGCTTTCATGGCTACACCTTC.